Only a few counts were recorded for the clone carrying this T cell receptor (beta chain). This record belongs to a study of blood T cell repertoires in COVID-19. Study details: Researchers got acute and convalescent COVID-19 samples from the United States, Italy and Spain. PBMCs, B-cell-depleted T cells, or T cells provided the cDNA or gDNA that made up the material.

Germline CDR1 is LNHDA and CDR2 is SQIVND (reference sequence). The CDR3 length is 15 residues. The ends lost 7 bases at V and 3 bases at J; junction bases unmatched: 10. In the study's own analysis: Amplifying reference gene primers gave estimates of nucleated cell counts. The protocol was immunoSEQ multiplex PCR, while the TCRdb copy is restricted to in-frame clones and leaves out a portion. V, J and clone size are those of that table, while D and trimming were read from the DNA. The repertoire has 95,000 or so clones, 84% of them found once; the top ten carry approximately 25%. The specimen was peripheral blood. The V gene is TRBV19, the J gene TRBJ1-2; TRBD1 agrees at 8 bases. The receptor's source is a human donor in a cohort sampled during active COVID-19. For the CDR3, the DNA is TGTGCCAGTACGGGGACAGGCGAAGAATACTATGGCTACACCTTC. Residues: CASTGTGEEYYGYTF.